One T cell receptor (beta chain) is described in this entry. Sequence at one end of the junction differs from germline and may be a read error. Read coverage stops 3 residues before the CDR3 terminus; the germline J gene supplies the remainder. Other nucleotide sequences from this sample produce the same CDR3. The sample comes from a study of T cells in women clearing cervical HPV infection. This table comes from immunoSEQ multiplex PCR, and its TCRdb copy is limited to in-frame clones, with some not included. The sample includes about 31,000 clones. The CDR3 runs 16 residues. Germline V gene lookup returns CDR1 KGHSH and CDR2 LQKENI.

What was sequenced was blood buffy coat. The source is a woman aged 18 to 75 with a cervical HPV16 infection that either progressed to CIN3+ or cleared (not recorded which). The V call is TRBV18, the J call TRBJ1-3, with 12 bases that match TRBD1. CDR3 region: CASSAGDRGLGNTIYF. Partial CDR3 DNA: TGTGCCAGCTCGGCCGGGGACAGGGGGCTTGGAAACACG.